This entry lists 31 T cell receptor beta chains sequenced from one sample in a study of tumor-infiltrating lymphocytes in primary liver carcinoma. Unsorted bulk tissue (roughly 17-34 mg) underwent RNA and DNA co-extraction. From approximately 450 ng total RNA, TCR beta cDNA was generated with a primer in the constant region. It was through three nested multiplex PCR rounds of slightly modified ARM-PCR that TCR beta libraries arose. In the first two PCR rounds, TRBV1-TRBV30 forward primers were paired with a C-beta reverse primer, and each round lasted about 9 cycles. TCRdb re-analysed the multiplex PCR reads in MiXCR, keeping a single row per CDR3 protein. The top ten clones hold less than 30% of a sample with approximately 80,000 distinct CDR3 sequences, about three quarters of them seen once. Input material: tumor-adjacent normal liver tissue. All receptors derive from a middle-aged man with primary liver carcinoma and hepatitis B virus infection.

This clonotype came up a few times. One end of the junction is discordant with germline, which a read error may explain. The rearrangement uses TRBV20-1 and TRBJ2-1, with D tentatively TRBD1 or TRBD2 (5 bases each). The CDR3 contains 11 residues. Looked up from germline, CDR1 is DFQATT and CDR2 is SNEGSKA (reference sequence). CDR3 region: CSTDHRDPELF. CDR3 sequence (DNA): TGCAGTACTGATCACCGGGACCCCGAACTCTTC.

Remarks on this clonotype: A junction end diverges from the germline sequence, so it may reflect a read error. The chain joins TRBV14 to TRBJ1-1; TRBD1 agrees at 8 bases. Germline V lookup: CDR1 SGHDN, CDR2 FVKESK. CDR3 size: 20 residues. The CDR3 reads CASSQDVDRVTRRLGTEALF. In DNA, the CDR3 is TGTGCCAGCAGCCAAGATGTGGACAGGGTGACCCGGCGGCTTGGGACTGAAGCTTTGTTT.

Of note for this clonotype: As the CDR3 is not closed by the conserved phenylalanine or tryptophan, this likely results from a read error. V and J are TRBV6-2 or TRBV6-3 and TRBJ2-1; 7 bases line up with TRBD2. The CDR3 spans 14 residues. Germline CDR1 MNHEY, CDR2 SVGEGT. V lost 4 bases and J lost 8; bases outside the gene matches: 8. In DNA, the CDR3 is TGTGCCAGCAGTTCCGACCCGACTAGCCATGAGCAGTTCCTC. Protein: CASSSDPTSHEQFL.

The V and J genes are TRBV21-1 and TRBJ2-7; TRBD1, the table's D call, was not compared with the DNA. TRBV21-1 constitutes a pseudogene. The CDR3 extends over 18 amino acids. The chain's CDR3 is CAGSKEGLGPYNFYEQYF. The CDR3 coding sequence is TGTGCCGGCAGCAAAGAGGGATTGGGACCGTACAACTTCTATGAGCAGTACTTC.

In regard to this clonotype: The germline gene is not matched at one end of the junction; a read error may be the cause. The rearrangement uses TRBV18 and TRBJ2-7; D remains unclear. This CDR3 is 14 amino acids long. Germline CDR1 and CDR2: KGHSH and LQKENI. Here the CDR3 reads CAGSPPHLSYEQYF. CDR3 DNA: TGTGCCGGCTCACCACCGCACCTCTCCTACGAGCAGTACTTC.

Comment on this clonotype: Because it lacks the conserved phenylalanine or tryptophan at the end, this CDR3 is likely a read error. The DNA is left out, because the CDR3 cannot be placed on it with certainty; the CDR3 is given as TCRdb lists it. The gene calls are TRBV4-2 and TRBJ2-7. The CDR3 has 15 amino acids, counting both end residues. Germline CDR1 and CDR2: LGHNA and YNFKEQ. This chain's CDR3 is CASSRGRILSYEQCL.

A note on this clonotype: A junction end diverges from the germline sequence, so it may reflect a read error. V and J are TRBV11-2 and TRBJ2-7; no clear D. Per the germline V gene, CDR1 is SGHAT and CDR2 is FQNNGV. The CDR3 contains 15 residues. CDR3 region: CDSNLDLRPEEEQYF. The CDR3 nucleotides are TGTGACAGCAACTTAGATCTCAGGCCAGAGGAGGAGCAGTACTTC. The whole variable domain, remainder taken from reference TRBV11-2 and TRBJ2-7, is EAGVAQSPRYKIIEKRQSVAFWCNPISGHATLYWYQQILGQGPKLLIQFQNNGVVDDSQLPKDRFSAERLKGVDSTLKIQPAKLEDSAVYLCDSNLDLRPEEEQYFGPGTRLTVT.

Comments on this clonotype: Compared with germline, one end of the junction differs, possibly owing to a read error. J is TRBJ2-1 and V is TRBV6-5; 7 bases align to TRBD1. Germline loops: CDR1 MNHEY, CDR2 SVGAGI. The CDR3 is made up of 16 amino acids. Here the CDR3 reads CASCYSAGGPINEQFF. CDR3 DNA: TGTGCCAGCTGTTACTCGGCAGGGGGTCCGATAAATGAGCAGTTCTTC.

This clonotype was seen only a few times. Here the CDR3 omits its conserved ending phenylalanine or tryptophan, so a read error is the likely source. The V gene is TRBV6-5, the J gene TRBJ2-3, with 12 bases matching TRBD2. V lost 7 bases and J lost 7; bases outside the gene matches: 9. CDR1 and CDR2 from the germline V gene are MNHEY and SVGAGI. The length of the CDR3 is 15 residues. CDR3 sequence reads: CASNPGLAGTYTQYL. CDR3 bases: TGTGCCAGCAACCCAGGACTAGCGGGAACATATACGCAGTATCTT.

Comment on this clonotype: As the CDR3 is not closed by the conserved phenylalanine or tryptophan, this likely results from a read error. The chain employs TRBV29-1 and TRBJ2-7; D is possibly TRBD1 (6 bases). The length of the CDR3 is 13 residues. Germline-derived CDR1 and CDR2 are SQVTM and ANQGSEA. DNA for the CDR3: TGCAGTGTCGATACAGGGTATGTCGACGAGCAGTACTAC. Translation gives CSVDTGYVDEQYY.

The rearrangement joins TRBV4-1 to TRBJ2-1; D remains unclear. The J call is uncertain, as TRBJ2-7 better fits the DNA end. Per germline, CDR1 MGHRA and CDR2 YSYEKL. The CDR3 is 16 residues long. This CDR3 reads CASSQGSTARAGEQYF. The CDR3 nucleotides are TGCGCCAGCAGCCAAGGTAGCACCGCACGGGCTGGCGAGCAGTACTTC.

Notes on this clonotype: The junction shows a germline mismatch at one end, possibly a read error. The chain carries TRBV11-1 and TRBJ2-1; 9 bases fit TRBD2. CDR3 length: 17 residues. CDR1 SGHAT and CDR2 FQDESV come from the germline V gene (reference sequence). This CDR3 reads CVSSLASSGNSYIEQFF. The CDR3 coding sequence is TGTGTCAGCAGCTTAGCCTCTAGCGGGAACTCCTACATTGAGCAGTTCTTC.

This clonotype was observed a handful of times. This may be a read error, as it is one base from a much larger clone. This chain links TRBV5-1 with TRBJ2-1; 8 bases map to TRBD1. This CDR3 is 15 amino acids long. CDR1 is SGHRS and CDR2 is YFSETQ in the germline V gene. The DNA of the CDR3 is TGCACCAGCCCTATCGGGGGACAGGAAACGGATGAGCAGTTCTTC. Translating gives CTSPIGGQETDEQFF.

As regards this clonotype: No DNA is shown, since the ends of the CDR3 on it are uncertain; the CDR3 is the one TCRdb lists. The chain uses TRBV6-5 and TRBJ2-1. Termini included, the CDR3 measures 14 amino acids. Germline values: CDR1 MNHEY, CDR2 SVGAGI. CDR3 in amino acids: CVSSYSCGEHEQFF.

This clonotype was recorded many times. V and J are TRBV10-3 and TRBJ2-1; D perhaps matches TRBD2 (5 bases). In germline, CDR1 is ENHRY, CDR2 SYGVKD. V gave up 2 bases and J gave up 5 bases, with 10 bases separating them. The CDR3 has 14 amino acids. The CDR3 is CAISEASKDNEQFF. In DNA, the CDR3 is TGTGCCATCAGTGAGGCTAGCAAGGACAATGAGCAGTTCTTC.

The chain recombines TRBV20-1 with TRBJ1-2; TRBD1 is a possible D gene (5 bases). Germline V gives CDR1 DFQATT, CDR2 SNEGSKA (reference sequence). The CDR3 contains 17 residues. The V gene lost 6 bases and the J gene lost 10 bases, with 33 bases spanning the gap. The CDR3 coding sequence is TGCAGTGCCCCCCCGGTCGGGGGGGGTCCTAGTTTGAGTGCCTACACCTTC. Translated: CSAPPVGGGPSLSAYTF.

Concerning this clonotype itself: At one of its ends the junction is not consistent with the germline gene, which may arise from a read error. CDR3 sequence reads: CASNLADGNTEAFF. The CDR3 nucleotides are TGTGCCAGCAACTTAGCGGACGGAAACACTGAAGCCTTCTTT. V usage is TRBV13 and J usage is TRBJ1-1; no clear D. The CDR3 runs 14 residues. The germline V gene encodes CDR1 PRHDT and CDR2 FYEKMQ (reference sequence).

The chain links TRBV6-5 to TRBJ2-1; 10 bases are shared with TRBD2. CDR1 and CDR2 (germline): MNHEY, SVGAGI. This CDR3 contains 14 residues. Trimming removed 11 bases from V and 6 bases from J; junction bases left unmatched: 10. In DNA form, the CDR3 reads TGTGCCTTCAGTTGGACTAGCGGATCCAATGAGCAGTTCTTC. Translation gives CAFSWTSGSNEQFF.

This clonotype was picked up a small number of times. A read error is likely, as this CDR3 ends without the conserved phenylalanine or tryptophan. V is TRBV30 and J is TRBJ2-7, with D perhaps TRBD1 (5 bases). From germline, CDR1 is GTSNPN and CDR2 SVGIG (reference sequence). This CDR3 contains 12 residues. The germline V and J ends were trimmed by 5 bases and 7 bases, with 15 bases remaining between them. The CDR3: CAWARVTLEQYL. The DNA for the CDR3 is TGTGCCTGGGCCAGGGTAACGTTGGAGCAGTACCTC.

In regard to this clonotype: At one of its ends the junction is not consistent with the germline gene, which may arise from a read error. This chain links TRBV29-1 with TRBJ2-7, with 7 positions matching TRBD2. The germline V gene has CDR1 SQVTM and CDR2 ANQGSEA. The CDR3 has 15 amino acids. The CDR3 is CRVEEERDGSYEQYF. CDR3 nucleotide sequence: TGCAGGGTTGAAGAAGAGCGGGACGGGAGCTATGAGCAGTACTTC.

A few counts support this clonotype. The gene calls are TRBV20-1 and TRBJ2-3, with D perhaps assigned TRBD1 or TRBD2 (5 bases each). V lost 5 bases and J lost 6, with 15 bases in between. Per the germline V gene, CDR1 is DFQATT and CDR2 is SNEGSKA (reference sequence). This CDR3 is 13 amino acids long. The CDR3 coding sequence is TGCAGTGCTCCAGACAGCCGGGGCGATACGCAGTATTTT. Translated, it gives CSAPDSRGDTQYF.

Worth noting for this clonotype: Compared with germline, one end of the junction differs, possibly owing to a read error. The V call is TRBV4-1, the J call TRBJ1-1; D unclear. The CDR3 is 15 residues long. From germline, CDR1 is MGHRA and CDR2 YSYEKL. DNA of the CDR3: TGCGCCAGCTGCCATGTGTTTCGGTCGAATACTGAAGCTTTCTTT. As protein: CASCHVFRSNTEAFF.

Regarding this clonotype: It is likely a read error, because the conserved phenylalanine at the end of the CDR3 is missing. It is unclear where the CDR3 begins or ends on the DNA, so no DNA is shown, and the CDR3 is as TCRdb lists it. The rearrangement links TRBV4-1 to TRBJ2-5; whether TRBD2, the table's D call, matches the DNA was not checked. The CDR3 is 17 amino acids long, termini counted. Germline CDR1 is MGHRA and CDR2 is YSYEKL. The CDR3 region is CASSQDPSGAQQETQNL.

This clonotype occurred many times. The chain couples TRBV10-1 to TRBJ2-2, with D uncertain. Germline loops: CDR1 WNHNN, CDR2 SYGVQD (reference sequence). Trimming took off 2 bases at V and 7 bases at J, with 5 bases between the two ends. The CDR3 is 12 amino acids. CDR3 coding DNA: TGCGCCAGCAGTGAGATAAACGGGGAGCTGTTTTTT. Encoded protein: CASSEINGELFF.

About this clonotype: Lacking the conserved final phenylalanine or tryptophan, this CDR3 likely reflects a read error. The limits of the CDR3 on the DNA are not certain, so only TCRdb's listed CDR3 is given. The J gene is TRBJ1-2, the V gene TRBV12-1. TRBV12-1 counts as a pseudogene. The CDR3 spans 13 amino acids, including both terminal residues. The CDR3 protein is CASSSCGDYGYTY.

A word on this clonotype: Germline and junction disagree at one end, which may indicate a read error. V gene TRBV6-5 combines with J gene TRBJ1-6; TRBD1 agrees at 7 bases. The V gene's germline CDR1 is MNHEY and CDR2 SVGAGI. The CDR3 extends over 14 amino acids. The CDR3 DNA reads TGTGCCAGCAGGGTGACAGGGATGAATTCACTCCTCCACTTT. Its protein is CASRVTGMNSLLHF.

For this clonotype: Likely a read error: the CDR3 ends without its conserved phenylalanine or tryptophan. This chain uses TRBV11-2 with TRBJ2-5; D perhaps matches TRBD2 (5 bases). Looked up from germline, CDR1 is SGHAT and CDR2 is FQNNGV. CDR3 length: 18 residues. The V end lost 1 base, the J end lost 3 bases, and 21 bases lay between the germline ends. This chain's CDR3 is CASSLARLALGKKETQYY. The CDR3 region has the DNA TGTGCCAGCAGCTTAGCAAGGCTAGCCCTAGGAAAAAAAGAGACCCAGTACTAC.

This clonotype was counted a single time. The chain couples TRBV29-1 to TRBJ2-3; tentative D call: TRBD2 (6 bases). Looked up from germline, CDR1 is SQVTM and CDR2 is ANQGSEA. V was pared by 5 bases and J by 8 bases, with 20 bases between. This CDR3 is built from 14 residues. CDR3 sequence (DNA): TGCAGCGTTAAGTGCTCGGAGGGCGCAGTTACGCAGTATTTT. This sequence encodes CSVKCSEGAVTQYF.

Worth noting for this clonotype: The junction differs from germline at one of its ends, possibly a read error. V usage is TRBV29-1 and J usage is TRBJ2-5; 11 bases line up with TRBD2. The germline V gene has CDR1 SQVTM and CDR2 ANQGSEA. The CDR3 loop spans 15 amino acids. The DNA of the CDR3 is TGCAGCGTTCGAACTAGCGGGAGTTGGGTAGAGACCCTGTACTTC. Its protein product is CSVRTSGSWVETLYF.

Comments on this clonotype: This CDR3 is missing its conserved last phenylalanine or tryptophan, likely due to a read error. The DNA is omitted, as the CDR3 cannot be located on it reliably, and the CDR3 follows TCRdb's listing. J is TRBJ1-2 and V is TRBV28; the listed D gene, TRBD1, was not tested against the DNA. Counting both end residues, the CDR3 totals 17 amino acids. Per germline, CDR1 MDHEN and CDR2 SYDVKM. The CDR3 here is CASSLGGPRDRGPGYIL.

A few counts support this clonotype. This sequence joins TRBV11-2 and TRBJ2-2, with no clear D. The CDR3 is made up of 12 amino acids. CDR1 and CDR2 from the germline V gene are SGHAT and FQNNGV. V was trimmed by 5 bases and J by 2 bases, leaving 3 bases between them. DNA of the CDR3: TGTGCCAGCAGCACAAACACCGGGGAGCTGTTTTTT. It codes for CASSTNTGELFF.